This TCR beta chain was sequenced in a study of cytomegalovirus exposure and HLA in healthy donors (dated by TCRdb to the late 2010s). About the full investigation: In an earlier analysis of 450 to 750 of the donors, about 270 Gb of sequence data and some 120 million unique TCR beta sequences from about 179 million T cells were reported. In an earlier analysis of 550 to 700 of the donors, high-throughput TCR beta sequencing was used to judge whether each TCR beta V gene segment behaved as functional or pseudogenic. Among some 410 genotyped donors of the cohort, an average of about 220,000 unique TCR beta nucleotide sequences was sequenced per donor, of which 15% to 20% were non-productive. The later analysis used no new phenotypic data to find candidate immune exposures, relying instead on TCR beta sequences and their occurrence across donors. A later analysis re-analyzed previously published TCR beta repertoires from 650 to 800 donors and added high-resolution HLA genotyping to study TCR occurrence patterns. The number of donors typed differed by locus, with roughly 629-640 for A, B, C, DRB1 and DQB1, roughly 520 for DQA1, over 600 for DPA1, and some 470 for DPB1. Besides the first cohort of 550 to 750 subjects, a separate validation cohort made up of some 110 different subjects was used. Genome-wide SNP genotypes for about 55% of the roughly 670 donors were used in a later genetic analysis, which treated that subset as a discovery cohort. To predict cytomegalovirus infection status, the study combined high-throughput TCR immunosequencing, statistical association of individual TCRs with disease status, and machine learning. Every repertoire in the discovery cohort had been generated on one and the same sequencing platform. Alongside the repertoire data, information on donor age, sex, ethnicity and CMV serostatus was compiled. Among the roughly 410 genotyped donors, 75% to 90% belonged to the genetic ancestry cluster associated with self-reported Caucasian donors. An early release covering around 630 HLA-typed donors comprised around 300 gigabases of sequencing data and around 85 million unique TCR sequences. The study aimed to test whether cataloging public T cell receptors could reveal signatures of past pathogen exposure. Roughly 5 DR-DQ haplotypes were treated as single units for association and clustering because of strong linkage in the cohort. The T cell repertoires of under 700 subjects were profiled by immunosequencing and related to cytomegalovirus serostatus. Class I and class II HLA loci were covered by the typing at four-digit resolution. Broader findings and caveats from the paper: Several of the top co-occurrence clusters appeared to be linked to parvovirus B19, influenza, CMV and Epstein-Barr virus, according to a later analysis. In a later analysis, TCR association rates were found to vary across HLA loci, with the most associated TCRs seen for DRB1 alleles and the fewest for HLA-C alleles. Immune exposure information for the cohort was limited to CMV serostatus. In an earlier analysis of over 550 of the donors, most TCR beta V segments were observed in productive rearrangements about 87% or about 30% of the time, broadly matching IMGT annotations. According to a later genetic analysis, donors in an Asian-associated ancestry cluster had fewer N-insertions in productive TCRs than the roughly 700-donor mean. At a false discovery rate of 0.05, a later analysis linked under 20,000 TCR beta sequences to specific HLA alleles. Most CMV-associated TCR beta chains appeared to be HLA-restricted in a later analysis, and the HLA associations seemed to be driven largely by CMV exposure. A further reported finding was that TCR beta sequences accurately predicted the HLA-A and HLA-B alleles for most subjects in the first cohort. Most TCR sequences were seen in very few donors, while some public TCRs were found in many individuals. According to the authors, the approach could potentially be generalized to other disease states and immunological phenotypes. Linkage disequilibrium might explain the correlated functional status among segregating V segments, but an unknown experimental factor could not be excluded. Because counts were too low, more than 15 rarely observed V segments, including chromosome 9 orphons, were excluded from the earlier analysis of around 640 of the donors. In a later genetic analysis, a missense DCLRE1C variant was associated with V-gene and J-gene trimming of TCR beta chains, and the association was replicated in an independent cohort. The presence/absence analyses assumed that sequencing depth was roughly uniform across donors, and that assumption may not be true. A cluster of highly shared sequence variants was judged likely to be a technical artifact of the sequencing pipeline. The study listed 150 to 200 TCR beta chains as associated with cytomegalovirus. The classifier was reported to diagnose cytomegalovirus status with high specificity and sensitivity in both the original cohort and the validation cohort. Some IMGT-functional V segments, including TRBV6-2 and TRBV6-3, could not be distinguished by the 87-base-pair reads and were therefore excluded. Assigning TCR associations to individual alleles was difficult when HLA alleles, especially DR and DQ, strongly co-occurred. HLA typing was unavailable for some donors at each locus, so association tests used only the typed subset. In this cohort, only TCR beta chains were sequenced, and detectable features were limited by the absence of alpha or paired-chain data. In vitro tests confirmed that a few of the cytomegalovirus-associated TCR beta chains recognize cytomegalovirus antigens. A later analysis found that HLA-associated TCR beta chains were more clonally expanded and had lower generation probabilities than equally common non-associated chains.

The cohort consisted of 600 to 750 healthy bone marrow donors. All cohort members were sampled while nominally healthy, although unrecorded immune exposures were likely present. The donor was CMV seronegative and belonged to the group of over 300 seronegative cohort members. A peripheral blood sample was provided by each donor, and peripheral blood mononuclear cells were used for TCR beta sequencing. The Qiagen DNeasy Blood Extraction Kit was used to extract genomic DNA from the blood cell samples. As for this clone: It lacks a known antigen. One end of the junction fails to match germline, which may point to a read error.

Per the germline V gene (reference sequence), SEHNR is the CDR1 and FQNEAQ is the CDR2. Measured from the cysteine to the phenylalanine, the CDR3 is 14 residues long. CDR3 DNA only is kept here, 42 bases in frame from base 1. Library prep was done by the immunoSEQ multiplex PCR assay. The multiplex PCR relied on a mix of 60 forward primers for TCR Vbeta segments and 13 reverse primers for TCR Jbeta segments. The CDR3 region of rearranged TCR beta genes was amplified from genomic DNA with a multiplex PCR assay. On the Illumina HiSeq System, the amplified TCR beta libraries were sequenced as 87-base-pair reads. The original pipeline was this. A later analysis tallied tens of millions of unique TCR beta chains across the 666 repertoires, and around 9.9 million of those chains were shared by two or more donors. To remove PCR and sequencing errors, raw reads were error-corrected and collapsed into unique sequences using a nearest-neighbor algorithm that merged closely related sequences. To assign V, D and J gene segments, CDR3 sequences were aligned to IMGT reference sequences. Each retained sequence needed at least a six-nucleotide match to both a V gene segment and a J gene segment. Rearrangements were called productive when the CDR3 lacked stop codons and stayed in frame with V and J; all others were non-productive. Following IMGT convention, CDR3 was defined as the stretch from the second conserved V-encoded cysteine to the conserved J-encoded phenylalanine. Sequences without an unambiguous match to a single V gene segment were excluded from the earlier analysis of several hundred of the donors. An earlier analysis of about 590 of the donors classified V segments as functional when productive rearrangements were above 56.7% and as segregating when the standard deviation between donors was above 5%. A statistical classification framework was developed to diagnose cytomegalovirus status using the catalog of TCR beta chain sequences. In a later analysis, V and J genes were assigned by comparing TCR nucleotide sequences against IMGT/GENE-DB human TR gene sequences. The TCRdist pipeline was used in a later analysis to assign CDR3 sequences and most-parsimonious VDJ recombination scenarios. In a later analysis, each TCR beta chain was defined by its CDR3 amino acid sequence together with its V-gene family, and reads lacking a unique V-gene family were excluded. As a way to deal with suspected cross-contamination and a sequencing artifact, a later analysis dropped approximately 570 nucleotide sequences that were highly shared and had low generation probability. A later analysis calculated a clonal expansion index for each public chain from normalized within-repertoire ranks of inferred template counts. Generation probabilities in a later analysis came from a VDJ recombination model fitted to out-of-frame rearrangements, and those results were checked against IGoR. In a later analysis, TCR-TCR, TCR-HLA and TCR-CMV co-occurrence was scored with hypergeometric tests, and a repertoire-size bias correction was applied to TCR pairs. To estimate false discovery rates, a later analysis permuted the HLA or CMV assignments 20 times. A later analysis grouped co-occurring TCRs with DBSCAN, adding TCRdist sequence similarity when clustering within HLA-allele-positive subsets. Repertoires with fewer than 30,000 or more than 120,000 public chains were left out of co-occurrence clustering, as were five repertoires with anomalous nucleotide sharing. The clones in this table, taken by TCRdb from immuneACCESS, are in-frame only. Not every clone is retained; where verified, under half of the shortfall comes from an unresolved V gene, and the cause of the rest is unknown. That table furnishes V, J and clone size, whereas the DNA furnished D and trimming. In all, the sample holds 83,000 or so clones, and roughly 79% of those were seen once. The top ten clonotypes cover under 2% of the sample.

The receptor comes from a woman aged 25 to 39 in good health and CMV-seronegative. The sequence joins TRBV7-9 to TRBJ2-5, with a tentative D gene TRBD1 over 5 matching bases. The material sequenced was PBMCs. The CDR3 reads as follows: CSSSFDRTTETQYF. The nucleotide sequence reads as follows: TGTTCCAGCAGCTTTGATAGGACAACGGAAACCCAGTACTTC. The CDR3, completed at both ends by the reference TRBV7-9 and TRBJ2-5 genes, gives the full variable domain DTGVSQNPRHKITKRGQNVTFRCDPISEHNRLYWYRQTLGQGPEFLTYFQNEAQLEKSRLLSDRFSAERPKGSFSTLEIQRTEQGDSAMYLCSSSFDRTTETQYFGPGTRLLVL.